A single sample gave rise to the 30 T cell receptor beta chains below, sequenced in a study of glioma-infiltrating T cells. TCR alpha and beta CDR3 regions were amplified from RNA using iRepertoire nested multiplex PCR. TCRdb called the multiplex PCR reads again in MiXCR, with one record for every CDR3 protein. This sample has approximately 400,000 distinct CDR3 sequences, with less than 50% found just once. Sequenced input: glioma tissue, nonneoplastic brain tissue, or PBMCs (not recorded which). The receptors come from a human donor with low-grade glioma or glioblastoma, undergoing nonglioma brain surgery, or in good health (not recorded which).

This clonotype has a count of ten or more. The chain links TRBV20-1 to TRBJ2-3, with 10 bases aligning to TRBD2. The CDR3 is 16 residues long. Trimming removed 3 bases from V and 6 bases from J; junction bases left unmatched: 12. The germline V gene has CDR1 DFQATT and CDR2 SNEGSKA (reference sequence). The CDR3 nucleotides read TGCAGTGCTAGGAGGGCTAGCGGGAGCCTTACGGATACGCAGTATTTT. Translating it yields CSARRASGSLTDTQYF.

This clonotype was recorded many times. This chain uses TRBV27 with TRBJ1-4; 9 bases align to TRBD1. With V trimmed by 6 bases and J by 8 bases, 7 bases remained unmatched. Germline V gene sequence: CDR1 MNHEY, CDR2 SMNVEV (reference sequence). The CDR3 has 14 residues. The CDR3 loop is CASSPGQGREKLFF. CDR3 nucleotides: TGTGCCAGCAGCCCGGGACAGGGAAGAGAAAAACTGTTTTTT.

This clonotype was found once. The CDR3 loop reads CASSEYGTNSYEQFF. CDR3 sequence (DNA): TGTGCCAGCAGTGAATACGGGACAAATTCCTACGAGCAGTTCTTC. This rearrangement joins TRBV27 to TRBJ2-1; perhaps TRBD1 as D (6 bases). The CDR3 loop spans 15 amino acids. Germline CDR1 and CDR2: MNHEY and SMNVEV (reference sequence). V gave up 5 bases and J gave up 10 bases, with 21 bases separating them.

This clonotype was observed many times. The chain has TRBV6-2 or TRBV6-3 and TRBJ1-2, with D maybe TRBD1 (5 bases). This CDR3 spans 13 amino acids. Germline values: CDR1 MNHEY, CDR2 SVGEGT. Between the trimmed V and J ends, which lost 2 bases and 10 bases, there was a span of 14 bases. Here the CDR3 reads CASSYRGGRDYTF. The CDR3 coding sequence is TGTGCCAGCAGTTACCGGGGGGGAAGAGACTACACCTTC.

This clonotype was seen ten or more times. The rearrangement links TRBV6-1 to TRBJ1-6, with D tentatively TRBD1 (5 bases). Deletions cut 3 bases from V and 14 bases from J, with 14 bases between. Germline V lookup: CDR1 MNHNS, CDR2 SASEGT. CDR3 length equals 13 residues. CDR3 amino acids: CASSDSGHRTLHF. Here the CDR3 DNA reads TGTGCCAGCAGTGATTCAGGACACCGTACCCTCCACTTT.

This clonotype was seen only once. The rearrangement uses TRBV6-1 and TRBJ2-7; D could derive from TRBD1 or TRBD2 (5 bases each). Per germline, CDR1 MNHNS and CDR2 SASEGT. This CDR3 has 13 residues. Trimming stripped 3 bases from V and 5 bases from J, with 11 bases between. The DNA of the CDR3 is TGTGCCAGCAGTGAGAGGAGAGGGGACGAGCAGTACTTC. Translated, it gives CASSERRGDEQYF.

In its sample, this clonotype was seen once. The CDR3 loop is CASSVEGDPLYEQYF. The CDR3 DNA is TGTGCCAGCAGCGTAGAGGGGGACCCCCTCTACGAGCAGTACTTC. The chain carries TRBV12-3 or TRBV12-4 and TRBJ2-7; D may be TRBD1 (6 bases). The CDR3 runs to 15 residues. The ends were cut back, 6 bases at V and 3 bases at J, with 18 bases in the middle.

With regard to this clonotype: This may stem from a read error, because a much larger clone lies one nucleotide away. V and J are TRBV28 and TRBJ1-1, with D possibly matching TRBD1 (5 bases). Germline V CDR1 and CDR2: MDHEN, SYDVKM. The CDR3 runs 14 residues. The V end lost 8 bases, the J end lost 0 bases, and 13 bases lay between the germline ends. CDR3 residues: CASVHGHMNTEAFF. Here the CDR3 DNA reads TGTGCCAGCGTCCATGGACACATGAACACTGAAGCTTTCTTT.

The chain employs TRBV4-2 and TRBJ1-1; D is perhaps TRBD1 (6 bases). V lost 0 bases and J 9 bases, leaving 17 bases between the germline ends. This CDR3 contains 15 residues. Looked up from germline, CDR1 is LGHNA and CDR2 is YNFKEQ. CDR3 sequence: CASSQEGLQGNKAFF. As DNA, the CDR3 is TGTGCCAGCAGCCAAGAGGGACTACAGGGAAATAAAGCTTTCTTT.

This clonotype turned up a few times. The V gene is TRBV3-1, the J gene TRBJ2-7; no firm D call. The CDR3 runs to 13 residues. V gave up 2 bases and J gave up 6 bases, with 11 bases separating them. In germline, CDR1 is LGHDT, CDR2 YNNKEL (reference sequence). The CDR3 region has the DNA TGTGCCAGCAGCCAACAACTGGTTAGCGAGCAGTACTTC. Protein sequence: CASSQQLVSEQYF.

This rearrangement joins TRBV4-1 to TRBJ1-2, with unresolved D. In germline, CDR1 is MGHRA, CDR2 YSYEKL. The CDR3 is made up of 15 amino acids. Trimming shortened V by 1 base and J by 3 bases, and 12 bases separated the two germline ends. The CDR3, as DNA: TGCGCCAGCAGCCAAGCCGGACTAGAGGACTATGGCTACACCTTC. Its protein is CASSQAGLEDYGYTF.

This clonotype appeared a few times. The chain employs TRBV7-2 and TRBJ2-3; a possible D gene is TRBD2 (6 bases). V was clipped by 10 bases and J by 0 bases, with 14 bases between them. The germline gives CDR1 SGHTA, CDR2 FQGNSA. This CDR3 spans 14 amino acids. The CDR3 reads CATGLTSSTDTQYF. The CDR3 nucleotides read TGTGCCACAGGACTAACCTCTAGCACAGATACGCAGTATTTT.

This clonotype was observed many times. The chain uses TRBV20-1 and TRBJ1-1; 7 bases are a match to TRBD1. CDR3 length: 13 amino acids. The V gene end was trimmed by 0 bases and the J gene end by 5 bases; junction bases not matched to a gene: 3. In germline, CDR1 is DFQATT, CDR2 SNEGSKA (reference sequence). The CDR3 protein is CSAREPGQTEAFF. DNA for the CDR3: TGCAGTGCTAGAGAACCGGGACAGACTGAAGCTTTCTTT.

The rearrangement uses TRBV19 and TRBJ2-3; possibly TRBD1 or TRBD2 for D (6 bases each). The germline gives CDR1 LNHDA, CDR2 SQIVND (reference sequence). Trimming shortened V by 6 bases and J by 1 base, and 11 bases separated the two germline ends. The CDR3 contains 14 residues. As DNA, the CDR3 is TGTGCCAGTAGAACAGGGACTCGCACAGATACGCAGTATTTT. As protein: CASRTGTRTDTQYF.

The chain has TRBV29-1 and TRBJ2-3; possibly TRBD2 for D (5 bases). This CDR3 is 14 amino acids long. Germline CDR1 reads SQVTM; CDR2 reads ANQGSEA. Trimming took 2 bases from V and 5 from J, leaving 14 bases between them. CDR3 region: CSVERAEEEDTQYF. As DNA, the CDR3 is TGCAGCGTTGAAAGAGCGGAGGAGGAAGATACGCAGTATTTT.

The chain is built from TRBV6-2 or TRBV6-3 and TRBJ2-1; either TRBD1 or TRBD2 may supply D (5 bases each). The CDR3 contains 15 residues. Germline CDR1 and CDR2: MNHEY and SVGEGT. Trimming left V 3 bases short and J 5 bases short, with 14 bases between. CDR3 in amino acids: CASSYLGTPDNEQFF. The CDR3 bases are TGTGCCAGCAGTTATCTCGGGACCCCTGACAATGAGCAGTTCTTC.

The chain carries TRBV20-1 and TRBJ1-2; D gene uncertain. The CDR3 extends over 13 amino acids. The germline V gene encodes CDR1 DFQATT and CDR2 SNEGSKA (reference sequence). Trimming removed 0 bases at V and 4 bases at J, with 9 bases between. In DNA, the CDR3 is TGCAGTGCTAGAGATGCGGGGTCCTATGGCTACACCTTC. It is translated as CSARDAGSYGYTF.

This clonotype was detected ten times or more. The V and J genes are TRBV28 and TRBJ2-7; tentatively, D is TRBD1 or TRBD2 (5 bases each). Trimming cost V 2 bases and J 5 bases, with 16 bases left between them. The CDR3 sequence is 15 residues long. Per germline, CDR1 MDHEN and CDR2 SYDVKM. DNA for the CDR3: TGTGCCAGCAGTTTAGTTTTTGGGGGAGCTCACGAGCAGTACTTC. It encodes CASSLVFGGAHEQYF.

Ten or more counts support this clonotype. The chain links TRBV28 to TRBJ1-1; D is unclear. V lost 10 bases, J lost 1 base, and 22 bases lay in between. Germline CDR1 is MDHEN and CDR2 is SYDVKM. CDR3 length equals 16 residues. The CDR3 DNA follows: TGTGCCACCATTGATGTTGTCGGCGAGGGGAACACTGAAGCTTTCTTT. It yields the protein CATIDVVGEGNTEAFF.

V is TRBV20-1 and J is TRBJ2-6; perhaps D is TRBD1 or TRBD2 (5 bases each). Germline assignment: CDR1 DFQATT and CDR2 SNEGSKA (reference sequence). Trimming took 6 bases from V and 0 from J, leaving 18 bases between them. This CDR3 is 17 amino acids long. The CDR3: CSAIPGTVNSGANVLTF. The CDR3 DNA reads TGCAGTGCGATTCCCGGGACCGTAAACTCTGGGGCCAACGTCCTGACTTTC.

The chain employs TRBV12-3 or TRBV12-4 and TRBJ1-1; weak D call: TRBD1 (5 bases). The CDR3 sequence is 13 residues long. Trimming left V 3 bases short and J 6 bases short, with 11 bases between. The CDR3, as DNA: TGTGCCAGCAGTTTTATAATGGGGGCTGAAGCTTTCTTT. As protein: CASSFIMGAEAFF.

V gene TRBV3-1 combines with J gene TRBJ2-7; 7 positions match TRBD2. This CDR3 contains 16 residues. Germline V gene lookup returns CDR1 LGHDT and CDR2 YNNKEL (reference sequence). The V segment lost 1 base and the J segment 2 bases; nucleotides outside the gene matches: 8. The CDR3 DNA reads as TGTGCCAGCAGCCAAGTTGGCCAGCGGGGCGCCTACGAGCAGTACTTC. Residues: CASSQVGQRGAYEQYF.

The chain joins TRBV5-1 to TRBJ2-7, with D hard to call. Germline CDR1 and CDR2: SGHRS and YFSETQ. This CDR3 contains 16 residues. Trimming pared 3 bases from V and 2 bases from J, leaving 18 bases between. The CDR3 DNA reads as TGCGCCAGCAGCTCCGTTCCCGGCATGGTCGCCTACGAGCAGTACTTC. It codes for CASSSVPGMVAYEQYF.

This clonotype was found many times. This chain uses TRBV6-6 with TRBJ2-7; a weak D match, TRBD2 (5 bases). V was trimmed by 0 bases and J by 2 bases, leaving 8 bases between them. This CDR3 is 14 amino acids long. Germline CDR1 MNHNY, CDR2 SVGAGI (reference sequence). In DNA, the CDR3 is TGTGCCAGCAGTTACTCAAGGACTCCCTACGAGCAGTACTTC. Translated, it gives CASSYSRTPYEQYF.

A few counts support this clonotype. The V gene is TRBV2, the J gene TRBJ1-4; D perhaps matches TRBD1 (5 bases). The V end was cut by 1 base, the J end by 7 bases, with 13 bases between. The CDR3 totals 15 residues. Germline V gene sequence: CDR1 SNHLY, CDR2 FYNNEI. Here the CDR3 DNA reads TGTGCCAGCAGTGAAGATGGGGCCTCGGGTGAAAAACTGTTTTTT. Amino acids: CASSEDGASGEKLFF.

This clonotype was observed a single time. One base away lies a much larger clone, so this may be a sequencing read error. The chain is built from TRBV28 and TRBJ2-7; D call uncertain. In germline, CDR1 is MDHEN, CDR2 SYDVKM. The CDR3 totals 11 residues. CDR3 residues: CARSFNDEQYF. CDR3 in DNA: TGTGCCCGCAGTTTTAACGACGAGCAGTACTTC.

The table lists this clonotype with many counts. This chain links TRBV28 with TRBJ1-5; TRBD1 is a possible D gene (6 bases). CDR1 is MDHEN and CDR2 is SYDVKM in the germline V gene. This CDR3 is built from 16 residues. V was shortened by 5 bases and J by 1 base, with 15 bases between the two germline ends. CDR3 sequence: CASSGGAASSNQPQHF. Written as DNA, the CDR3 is TGTGCCAGCAGTGGGGGCGCGGCTTCGAGCAATCAGCCCCAGCATTTT.

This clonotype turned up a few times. Here the CDR3 DNA reads TGTGCCAGCAGGACGCTAACAGGGGGTTACTCACCCCTCCACTTT. Amino acids: CASRTLTGGYSPLHF. The rearrangement uses TRBV28 and TRBJ1-6, with 8 bases matching TRBD1. V shed 6 bases and J 10 bases; nucleotides not matched to a gene: 11. The CDR3 contains 15 residues. The germline V gene encodes CDR1 MDHEN and CDR2 SYDVKM.

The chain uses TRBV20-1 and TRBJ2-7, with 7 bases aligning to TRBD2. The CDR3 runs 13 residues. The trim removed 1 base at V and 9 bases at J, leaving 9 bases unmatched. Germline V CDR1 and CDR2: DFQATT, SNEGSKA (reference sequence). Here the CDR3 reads CSARGELASVQYF. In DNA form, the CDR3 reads TGCAGTGCTAGAGGGGAACTAGCGTCGGTGCAGTACTTC.

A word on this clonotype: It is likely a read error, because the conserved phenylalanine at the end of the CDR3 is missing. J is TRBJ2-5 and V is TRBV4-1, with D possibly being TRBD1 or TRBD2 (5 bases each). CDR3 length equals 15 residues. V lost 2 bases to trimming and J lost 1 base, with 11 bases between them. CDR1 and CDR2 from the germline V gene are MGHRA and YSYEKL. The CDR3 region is CASSQRGEVQETQYS. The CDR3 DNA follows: TGCGCCAGCAGCCAACGAGGGGAAGTCCAAGAGACCCAGTACTCC.